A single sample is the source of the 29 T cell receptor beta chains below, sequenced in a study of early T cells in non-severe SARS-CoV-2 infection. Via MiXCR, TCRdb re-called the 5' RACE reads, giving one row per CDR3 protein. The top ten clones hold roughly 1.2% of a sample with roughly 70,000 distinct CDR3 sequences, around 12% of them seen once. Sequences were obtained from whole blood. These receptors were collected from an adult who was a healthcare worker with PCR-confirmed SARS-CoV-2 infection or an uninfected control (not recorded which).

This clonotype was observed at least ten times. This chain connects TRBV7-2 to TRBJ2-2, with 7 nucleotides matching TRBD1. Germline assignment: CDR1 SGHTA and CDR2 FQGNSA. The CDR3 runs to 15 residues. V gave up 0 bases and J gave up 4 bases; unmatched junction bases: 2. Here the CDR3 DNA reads TGTGCCAGCAGCTTAGCAGGGGGCCGCACCGGGGAGCTGTTTTTT. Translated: CASSLAGGRTGELFF.

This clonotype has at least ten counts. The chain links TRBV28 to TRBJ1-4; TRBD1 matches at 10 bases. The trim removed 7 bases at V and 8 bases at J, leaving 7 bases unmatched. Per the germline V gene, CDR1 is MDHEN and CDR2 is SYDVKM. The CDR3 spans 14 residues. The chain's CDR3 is CASIDRGRGEKLFF. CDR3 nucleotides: TGTGCCAGCATTGACAGGGGGCGAGGGGAAAAACTGTTTTTT.

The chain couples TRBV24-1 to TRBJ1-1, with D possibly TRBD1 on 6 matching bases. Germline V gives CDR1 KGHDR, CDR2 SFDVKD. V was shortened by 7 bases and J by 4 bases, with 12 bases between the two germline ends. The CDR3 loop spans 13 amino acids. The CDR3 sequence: CATRGGVGTEAFF. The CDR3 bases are TGTGCCACCAGAGGGGGAGTGGGCACTGAAGCTTTCTTT.

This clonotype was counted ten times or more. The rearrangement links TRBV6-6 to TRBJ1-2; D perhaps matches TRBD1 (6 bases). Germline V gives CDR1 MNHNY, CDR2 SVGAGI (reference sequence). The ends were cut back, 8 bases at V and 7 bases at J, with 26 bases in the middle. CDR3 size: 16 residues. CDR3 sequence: CASGEKFRGDGSGYTF. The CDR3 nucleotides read TGTGCCAGCGGGGAAAAGTTCAGGGGAGACGGTAGTGGCTACACCTTC.

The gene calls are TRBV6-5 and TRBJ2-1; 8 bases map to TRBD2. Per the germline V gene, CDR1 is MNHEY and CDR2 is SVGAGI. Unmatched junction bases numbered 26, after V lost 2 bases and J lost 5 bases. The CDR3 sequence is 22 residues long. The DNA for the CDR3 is TGTGCCAGCAGTTACAAGGGACTACTCGAACGGGAGGGACACGGGCCAGACAATGAGCAGTTCTTC. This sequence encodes CASSYKGLLEREGHGPDNEQFF.

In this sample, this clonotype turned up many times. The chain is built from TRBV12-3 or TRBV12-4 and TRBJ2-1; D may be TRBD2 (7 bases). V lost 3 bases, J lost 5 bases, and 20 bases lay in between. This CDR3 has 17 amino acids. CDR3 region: CASSFEVGGGYNNEQFF. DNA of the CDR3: TGTGCCAGCAGTTTTGAAGTAGGGGGAGGGTACAACAATGAGCAGTTCTTC.

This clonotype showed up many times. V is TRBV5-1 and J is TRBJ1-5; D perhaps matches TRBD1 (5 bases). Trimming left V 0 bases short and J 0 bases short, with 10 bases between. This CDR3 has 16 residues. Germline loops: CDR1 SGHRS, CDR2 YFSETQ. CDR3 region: CASSLGGTVSNQPQHF. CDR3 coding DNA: TGCGCCAGCAGCTTGGGAGGGACGGTTAGCAATCAGCCCCAGCATTTT.

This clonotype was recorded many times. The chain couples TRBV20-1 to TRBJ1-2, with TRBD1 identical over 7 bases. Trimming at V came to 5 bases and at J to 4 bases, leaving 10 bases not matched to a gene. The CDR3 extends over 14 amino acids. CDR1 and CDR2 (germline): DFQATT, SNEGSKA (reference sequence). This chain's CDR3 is CSALGSDRAYGYTF. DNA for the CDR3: TGCAGTGCTTTAGGGTCCGACAGGGCCTATGGCTACACCTTC.

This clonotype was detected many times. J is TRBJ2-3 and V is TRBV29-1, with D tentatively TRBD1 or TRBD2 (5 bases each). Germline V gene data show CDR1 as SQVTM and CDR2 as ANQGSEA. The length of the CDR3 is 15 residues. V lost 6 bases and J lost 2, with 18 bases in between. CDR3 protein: CSVLGTEEYTDTQYF. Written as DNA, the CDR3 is TGCAGCGTGCTCGGGACCGAGGAATACACAGATACGCAGTATTTT.

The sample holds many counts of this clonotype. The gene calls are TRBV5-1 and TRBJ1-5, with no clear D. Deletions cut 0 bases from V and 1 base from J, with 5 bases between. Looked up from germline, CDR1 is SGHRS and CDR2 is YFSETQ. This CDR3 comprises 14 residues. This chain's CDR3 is CASSLEGSNQPQHF. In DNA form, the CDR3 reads TGCGCCAGCAGCTTGGAGGGAAGCAATCAGCCCCAGCATTTT.

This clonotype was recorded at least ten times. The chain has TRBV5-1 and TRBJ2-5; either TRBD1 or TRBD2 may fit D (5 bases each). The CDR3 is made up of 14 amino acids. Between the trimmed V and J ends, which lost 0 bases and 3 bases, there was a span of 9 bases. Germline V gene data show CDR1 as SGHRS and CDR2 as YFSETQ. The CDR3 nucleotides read TGCGCCAGCAGCTTGGCGGGGACCGAAGAGACCCAGTACTTC. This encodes CASSLAGTEETQYF.

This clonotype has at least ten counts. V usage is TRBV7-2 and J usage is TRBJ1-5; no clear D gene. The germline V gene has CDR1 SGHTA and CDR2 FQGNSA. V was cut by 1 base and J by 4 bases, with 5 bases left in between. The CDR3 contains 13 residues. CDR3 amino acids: CASSLEVNQPQHF. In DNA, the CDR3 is TGTGCCAGCAGCTTAGAAGTAAATCAGCCCCAGCATTTT.

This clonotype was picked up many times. The CDR3 here is CAWRLPGQGAVGNQPQHF. The CDR3 DNA sequence: TGTGCCTGGAGACTACCGGGACAGGGGGCGGTTGGCAATCAGCCCCAGCATTTT. V usage is TRBV30 and J usage is TRBJ1-5, with 12 bases aligning to TRBD1. The CDR3 contains 18 residues. The V segment lost 3 bases and the J segment 2 bases; nucleotides outside the gene matches: 11. In germline, CDR1 is GTSNPN, CDR2 SVGIG (reference sequence).

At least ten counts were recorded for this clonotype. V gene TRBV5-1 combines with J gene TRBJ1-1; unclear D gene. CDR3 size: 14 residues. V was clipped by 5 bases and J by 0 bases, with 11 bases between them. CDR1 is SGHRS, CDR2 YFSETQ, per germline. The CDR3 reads CASRRTEMNTEAFF. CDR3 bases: TGCGCCAGCAGGCGGACCGAGATGAACACTGAAGCTTTCTTT.

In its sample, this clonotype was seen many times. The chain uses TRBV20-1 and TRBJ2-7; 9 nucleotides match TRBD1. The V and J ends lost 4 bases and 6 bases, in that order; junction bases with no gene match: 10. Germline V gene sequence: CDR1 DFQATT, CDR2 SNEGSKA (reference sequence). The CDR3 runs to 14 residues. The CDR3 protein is CSAKQGATESEQYF. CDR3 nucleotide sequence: TGCAGTGCTAAACAGGGGGCCACCGAGAGCGAGCAGTACTTC.

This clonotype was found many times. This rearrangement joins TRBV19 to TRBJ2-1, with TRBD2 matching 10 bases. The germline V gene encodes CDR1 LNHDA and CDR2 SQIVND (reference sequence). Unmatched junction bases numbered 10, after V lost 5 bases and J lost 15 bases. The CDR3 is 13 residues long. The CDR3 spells CASSLDLGLARFF. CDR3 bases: TGTGCCAGTAGTCTGGACCTGGGACTAGCGCGGTTCTTC.

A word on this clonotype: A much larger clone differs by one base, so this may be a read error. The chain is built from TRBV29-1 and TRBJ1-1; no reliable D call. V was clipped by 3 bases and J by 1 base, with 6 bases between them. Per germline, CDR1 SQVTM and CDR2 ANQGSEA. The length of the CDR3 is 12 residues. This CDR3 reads CSVEMENTEAFF. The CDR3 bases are TGCAGCGTTGAGATGGAGAACACTGAAGCTTTCTTT.

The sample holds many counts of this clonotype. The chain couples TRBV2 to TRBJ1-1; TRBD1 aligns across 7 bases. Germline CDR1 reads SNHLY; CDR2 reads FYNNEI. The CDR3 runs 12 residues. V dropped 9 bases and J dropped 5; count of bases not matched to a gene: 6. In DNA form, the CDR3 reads TGTGCCAGTCGAGACAGGGATACTGAAGCTTTCTTT. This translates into CASRDRDTEAFF.

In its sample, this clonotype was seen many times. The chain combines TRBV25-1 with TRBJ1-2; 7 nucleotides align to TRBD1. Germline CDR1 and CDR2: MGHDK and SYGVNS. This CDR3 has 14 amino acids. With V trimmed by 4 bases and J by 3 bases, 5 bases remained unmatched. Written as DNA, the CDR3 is TGTGCCAGCAGTGGGCAGGGGGATGACTATGGCTACACCTTC. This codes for CASSGQGDDYGYTF.

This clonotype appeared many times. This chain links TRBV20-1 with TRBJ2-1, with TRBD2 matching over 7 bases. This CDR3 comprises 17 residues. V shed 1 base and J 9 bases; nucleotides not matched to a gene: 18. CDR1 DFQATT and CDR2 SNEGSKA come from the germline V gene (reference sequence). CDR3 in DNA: TGCAGTGCTAGAGTCCCTACTCCGAGACTAGCTTTAGGTGAGCAGTTCTTC. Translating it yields CSARVPTPRLALGEQFF.

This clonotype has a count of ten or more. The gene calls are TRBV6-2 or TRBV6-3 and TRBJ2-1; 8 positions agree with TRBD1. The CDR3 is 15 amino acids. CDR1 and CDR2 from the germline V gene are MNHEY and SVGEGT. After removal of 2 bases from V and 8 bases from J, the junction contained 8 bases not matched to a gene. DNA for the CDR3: TGTGCCAGCAGTTACCTCAGGGGGCGGTTCGATGAGCAGTTCTTC. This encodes CASSYLRGRFDEQFF.

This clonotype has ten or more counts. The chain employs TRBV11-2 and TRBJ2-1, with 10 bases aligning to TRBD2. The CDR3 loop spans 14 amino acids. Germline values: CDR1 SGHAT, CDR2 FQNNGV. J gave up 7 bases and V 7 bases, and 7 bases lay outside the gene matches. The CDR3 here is CASNSGLARNEQFF. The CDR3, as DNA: TGTGCCAGCAACTCGGGACTAGCGAGGAATGAGCAGTTCTTC.

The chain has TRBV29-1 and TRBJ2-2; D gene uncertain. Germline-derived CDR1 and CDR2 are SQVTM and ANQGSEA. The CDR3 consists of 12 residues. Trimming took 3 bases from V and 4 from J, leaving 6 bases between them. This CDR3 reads CSVDKGTGELFF. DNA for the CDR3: TGCAGCGTTGACAAGGGCACCGGGGAGCTGTTTTTT.

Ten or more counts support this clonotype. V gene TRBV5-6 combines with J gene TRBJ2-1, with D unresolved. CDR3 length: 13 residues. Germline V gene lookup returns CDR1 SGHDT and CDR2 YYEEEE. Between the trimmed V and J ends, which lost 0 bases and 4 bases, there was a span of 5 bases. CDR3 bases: TGTGCCAGCAGCTTGGGGTCGTACAATGAGCAGTTCTTC. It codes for CASSLGSYNEQFF.

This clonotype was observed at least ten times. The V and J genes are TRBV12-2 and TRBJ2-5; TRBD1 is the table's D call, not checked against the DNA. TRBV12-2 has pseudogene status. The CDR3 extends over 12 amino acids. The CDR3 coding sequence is TGTGTACGAGGGGGATCCCAAGAGACCCAGTACTTC. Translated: CVRGGSQETQYF.

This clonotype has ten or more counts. CDR3 loop: CASSLDRSQSSYNEQFF. Written as DNA, the CDR3 is TGTGCCAGCAGCTTAGACAGGAGCCAGAGCTCCTACAATGAGCAGTTCTTC. J is TRBJ2-1 and V is TRBV7-2; TRBD1 might be the D (5 bases). CDR1 SGHTA and CDR2 FQGNSA come from the germline V gene. Deletions cut 1 base from V and 0 bases from J, with 13 bases between. The CDR3 is 17 residues long.

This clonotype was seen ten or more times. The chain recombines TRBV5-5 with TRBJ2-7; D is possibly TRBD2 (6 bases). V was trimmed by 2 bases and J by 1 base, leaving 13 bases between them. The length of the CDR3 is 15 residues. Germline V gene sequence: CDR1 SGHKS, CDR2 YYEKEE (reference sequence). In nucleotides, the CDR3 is TGTGCCAGCAGCTTTATAGCGGACTATTCCTACGAGCAGTACTTC. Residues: CASSFIADYSYEQYF.

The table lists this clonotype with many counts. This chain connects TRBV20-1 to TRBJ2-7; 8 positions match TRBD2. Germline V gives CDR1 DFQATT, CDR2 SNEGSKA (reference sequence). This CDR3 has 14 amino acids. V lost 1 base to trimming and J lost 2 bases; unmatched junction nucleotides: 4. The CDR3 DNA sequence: TGCAGTGCTAGAGGTAGCGGGGTCACCTACGAGCAGTACTTC. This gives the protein CSARGSGVTYEQYF.

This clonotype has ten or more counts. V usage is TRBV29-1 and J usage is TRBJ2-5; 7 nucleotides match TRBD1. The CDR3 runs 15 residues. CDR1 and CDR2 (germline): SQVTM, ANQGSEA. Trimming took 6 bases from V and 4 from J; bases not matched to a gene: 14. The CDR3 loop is CSVKGPGQRRETQYF. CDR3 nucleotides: TGCAGCGTCAAAGGGCCGGGACAGCGGAGAGAGACCCAGTACTTC.